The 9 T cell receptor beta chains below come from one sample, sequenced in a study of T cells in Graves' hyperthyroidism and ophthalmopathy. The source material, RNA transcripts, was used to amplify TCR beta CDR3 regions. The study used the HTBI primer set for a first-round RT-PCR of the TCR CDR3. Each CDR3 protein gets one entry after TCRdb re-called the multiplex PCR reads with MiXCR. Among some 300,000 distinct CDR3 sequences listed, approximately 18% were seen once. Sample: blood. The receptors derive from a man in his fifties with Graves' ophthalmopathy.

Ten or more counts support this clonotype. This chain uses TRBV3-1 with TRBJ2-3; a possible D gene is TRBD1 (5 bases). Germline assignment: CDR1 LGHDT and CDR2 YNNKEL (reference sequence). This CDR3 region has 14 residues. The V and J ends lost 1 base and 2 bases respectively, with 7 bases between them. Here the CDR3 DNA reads TGTGCCAGCAGCCAAGGGGGCCCCACAGATACGCAGTATTTT. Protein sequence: CASSQGGPTDTQYF.

Here the CDR3 DNA reads TGTGCCAGCACTTCTAAGAGGGGAGCGGGAGAGGGTGAGCAGTTCTTC. It specifies CASTSKRGAGEGEQFF. The V gene is TRBV6-1, the J gene TRBJ2-1, with 8 positions matching TRBD2. This CDR3 region has 16 residues. The germline CDR1 and CDR2 sequences are MNHNS and SASEGT. The junction had 17 bases not matched to a gene; V was cut back by 7 bases and J by 9 bases.

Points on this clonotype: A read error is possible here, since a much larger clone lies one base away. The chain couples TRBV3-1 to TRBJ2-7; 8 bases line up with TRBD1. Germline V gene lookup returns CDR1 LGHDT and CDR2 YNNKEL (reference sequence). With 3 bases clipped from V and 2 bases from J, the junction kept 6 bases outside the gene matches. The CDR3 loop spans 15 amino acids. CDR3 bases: TGTGCCAGCAGCCACAGGACAGGGAGTGCCTACGAGCAGTACTTC. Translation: CASSHRTGSAYEQYF.

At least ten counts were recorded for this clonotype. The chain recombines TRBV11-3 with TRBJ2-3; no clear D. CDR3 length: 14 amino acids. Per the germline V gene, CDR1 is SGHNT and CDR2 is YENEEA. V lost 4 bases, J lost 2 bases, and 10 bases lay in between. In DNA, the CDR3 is TGTGCCAGCAGCTCCGGATTCACCACAGATACGCAGTATTTT. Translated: CASSSGFTTDTQYF.

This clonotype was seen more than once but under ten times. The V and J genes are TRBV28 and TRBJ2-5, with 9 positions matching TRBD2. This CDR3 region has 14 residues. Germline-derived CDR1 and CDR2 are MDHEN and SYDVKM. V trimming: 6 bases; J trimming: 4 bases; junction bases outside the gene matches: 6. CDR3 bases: TGTGCCAGCAGCCGGGGACTAGCTCGAGAGACCCAGTACTTC. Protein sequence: CASSRGLARETQYF. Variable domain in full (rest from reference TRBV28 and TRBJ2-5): DVKVTQSSRYLVKRTGEKVFLECVQDMDHENMFWYRQDPGLGLRLIYFSYDVKMKEKGDIPEGYSVSREKKERFSLILESASTNQTSMYLCASSRGLARETQYFGPGTRLLVL.

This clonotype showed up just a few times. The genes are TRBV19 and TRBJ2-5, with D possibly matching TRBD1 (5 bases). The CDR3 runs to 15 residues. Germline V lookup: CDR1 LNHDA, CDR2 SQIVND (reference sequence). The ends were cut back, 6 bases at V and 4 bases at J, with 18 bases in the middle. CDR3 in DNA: TGTGCCAGTAGCCAAAGGGGAAATTTCCGAGAGACCCAGTACTTC. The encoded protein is CASSQRGNFRETQYF.

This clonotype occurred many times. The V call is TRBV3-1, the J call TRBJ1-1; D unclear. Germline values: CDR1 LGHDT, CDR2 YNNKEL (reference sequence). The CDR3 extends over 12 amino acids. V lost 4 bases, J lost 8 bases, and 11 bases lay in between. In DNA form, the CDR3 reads TGTGCCAGCAGCCGATCGGGAGTGGAAGCTTTCTTT. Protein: CASSRSGVEAFF. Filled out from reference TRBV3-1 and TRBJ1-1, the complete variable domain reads DTAVSQTPKYLVTQMGNDKSIKCEQNLGHDTMYWYKQDSKKFLKIMFSYNNKELIINETVPNRFSPKSPDKAHLNLHINSLELGDSAVYFCASSRSGVEAFFGQGTRLTVV.

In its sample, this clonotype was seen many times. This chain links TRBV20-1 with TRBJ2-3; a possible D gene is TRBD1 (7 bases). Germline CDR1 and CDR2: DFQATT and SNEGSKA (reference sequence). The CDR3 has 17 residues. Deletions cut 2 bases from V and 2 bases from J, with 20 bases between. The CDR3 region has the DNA TGCAGTGCTAGACTGGGGGGTTGGGACAGTACCACAGATACGCAGTATTTT. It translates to CSARLGGWDSTTDTQYF.

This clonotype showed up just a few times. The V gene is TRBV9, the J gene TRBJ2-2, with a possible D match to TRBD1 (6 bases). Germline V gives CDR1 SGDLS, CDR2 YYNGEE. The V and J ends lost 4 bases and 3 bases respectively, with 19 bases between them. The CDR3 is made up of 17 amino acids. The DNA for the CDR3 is TGTGCCAGCAGCCTCCCCCCCGACAGGACTTACACCGGGGAGCTGTTTTTT. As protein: CASSLPPDRTYTGELFF.